A selection of T cell receptor beta chains follows, all from one sample in a study of metastatic and nonmetastatic thyroid tumors. TCRdb re-clonotyped the PCR reads through MiXCR. This table has approximately 35,000 clones, 35% to 45% appearing once. The sequenced sample consisted of tumor tissue. The receptors derive from a female donor with papillary thyroid cancer or a benign thyroid nodule (not recorded which). Some clones in this sample may be carry-over from other donors' samples. Both conserved end residues are part of each CDR3. A D gene is named only where the DNA matches it firmly. Some rows have no size entry. The others give once, few or many, or a class for an expanded clone.

j_call	d_call	clone_size	v_call	cdr3_nt	cdr3_aa
TRBJ2-1	NA	few	TRBV19	TGTGCCAGTAGTATTATAAGTGGGTACAATGAGCAGTTCTTC	CASSIISGYNEQFF
TRBJ2-2	NA	few	TRBV6-1	TGTGCCAGCAGCCCTCAGGGAGGCGGCACCGGGGAGCTGTTTTTT	CASSPQGGGTGELFF
TRBJ2-1	TRBD2	NA	TRBV6-2/TRBV6-3	TGTGCCAGCTGCCCCACGCAGCGGGGGGGTCGGAATGAGCAGTTCTTC	CASCPTQRGGRNEQFF
TRBJ2-1	TRBD2	NA	TRBV4-3	TGCGCCAGCAGCCAAGGGACTAGCGGATATGAGCAGTTCTTC	CASSQGTSGYEQFF
TRBJ2-5	NA	NA	TRBV7-3	TGTGCCAGCAGCTTAGAAGGCCCGGCCACCCAGTACTTC	CASSLEGPATQYF
TRBJ2-7	TRBD2	NA	TRBV20-1	TGCAGTGCGTGGACTAGCGGTACCTACGAGCAGTACTTC	CSAWTSGTYEQYF
TRBJ2-7	NA	NA	TRBV12-3/TRBV12-4	TGTGCCAGCAGGACGAGCCGGACTCTCGCCTACGAGCAGTACTTC	CASRTSRTLAYEQYF
TRBJ1-2	NA	few	TRBV28	TGTGCCAGCAGTTTAAACCGACGACGAGGCTACACCTTC	CASSLNRRRGYTF
TRBJ2-7	NA	NA	TRBV6-2/TRBV6-3	TGTGCCAGCAGTTACTCGGCGGGCCCCTACGGGCAGTACTTC	CASSYSAGPYGQYF
TRBJ2-2	NA	NA	TRBV28	TGTGCCAGCAGTTTGGCGTCTGGGTACACCGGGGAGCTGTTTTTT	CASSLASGYTGELFF
TRBJ1-6	NA	NA	TRBV7-8	TGTGCCAGCAGCATGACCCGGAGAGGCAATAATTCACCCCTCCACTTT	CASSMTRRGNNSPLHF
TRBJ2-1	TRBD1	few	TRBV12-3/TRBV12-4	TGTGCCAGCAGTTTAATGGGACAGGGGAACAATGAGCAGTTCTTC	CASSLMGQGNNEQFF
TRBJ1-2	NA	NA	TRBV6-1	TGTGCCAGCACTGGGGACACCCAACCGTATGGCTACACCTTC	CASTGDTQPYGYTF
TRBJ1-2	NA	NA	TRBV7-6	TGTGCCAGCAGCCTTGGACAGCGGTATGGCTACACCTTC	CASSLGQRYGYTF
TRBJ2-7	TRBD1	NA	TRBV6-2/TRBV6-3	TGTGCCAGCAGACGGGACAGCGCAACCCCAGGCGAGCAGTACTTC	CASRRDSATPGEQYF
TRBJ1-2	NA	NA	TRBV18	TGTGCCAGCTCACCACCAGAAGGCCCCGCGGTCTATGGCTACACCTTC	CASSPPEGPAVYGYTF
TRBJ2-5	NA	few	TRBV20-1	TGCAGTGCTAGCAGCCCTTACGGCCAAGAGACCCAGTACTTC	CSASSPYGQETQYF
TRBJ1-2	TRBD1	NA	TRBV28	TGTGCCAGCAGACCACCGATTCCGGGACAGGCGTACTATGGCTACACCTTC	CASRPPIPGQAYYGYTF
TRBJ2-1	TRBD1	few	TRBV12-3/TRBV12-4	TGTGCCAGCACCACGGACAGGGGGGGTCGAGAGCAGTTCTTC	CASTTDRGGREQFF
TRBJ2-2	NA	few	TRBV24-1	TGTGCCACCAGTCAACAGGGTAGTTACACCGGGGAGCTGTTTTTT	CATSQQGSYTGELFF
TRBJ1-4	NA	once	TRBV3-1	TGTGCCAGCAGCCAGGGGTGGGCTAATGAAAAACTGTTTTTT	CASSQGWANEKLFF
TRBJ2-1	TRBD2	NA	TRBV28	TGTGCCAGCAGTGGGTTCGTATCTAGCGGGAGGTCCTACAATGAGCAGTTCTTC	CASSGFVSSGRSYNEQFF
TRBJ2-1	TRBD1	few	TRBV20-1	TGCAGTGCTAGAGAGGACAGGGGGCTGACGACTAATGAGCAGTTCTTC	CSAREDRGLTTNEQFF
TRBJ1-3	NA	NA	TRBV11-2	TGTGCCAGCAGCTTGGGGGTTGGAAACACCATATATTTT	CASSLGVGNTIYF
TRBJ1-1	NA	once	TRBV5-6	TGTGCCAGCAGAGTATGGGGTGTAGAGACTGAAGCTTTCTTT	CASRVWGVETEAFF
TRBJ2-7	TRBD2	NA	TRBV20-1	TGCAGTGCTAGAGAACTAGCGGGAGGGTACTACGAGCAGTACTTC	CSARELAGGYYEQYF
TRBJ2-3	NA	NA	TRBV2	TGTGCCAGCAGTGAAGGGACGGCTAGCACAGATACGCAGTATTTT	CASSEGTASTDTQYF
TRBJ2-1	NA	NA	TRBV7-2	TGTGCCAGCAGCTTGACTAGTTTACTTGAGCAGTTCTTC	CASSLTSLLEQFF
TRBJ1-5	NA	few	TRBV6-2/TRBV6-3	TGTGCCAGCAGTTACATCTGGGATCAGCCCCAGCATTTT	CASSYIWDQPQHF
TRBJ2-7	NA	NA	TRBV11-2	TGTGCCAGCAGTCTAAATCCGGGGGGCCCCGAGCAGTACTTC	CASSLNPGGPEQYF
TRBJ2-2	TRBD1	NA	TRBV18	TGTGCCAGCTCACCAAAGACAGGGGATGTCGGGGAGCTGTTTTTT	CASSPKTGDVGELFF
TRBJ2-5	NA	NA	TRBV5-1	TGCGCCAGCAGCTTGGTTGGGCCCCAAGAGACCCAGTACTTC	CASSLVGPQETQYF
TRBJ2-3	TRBD2	NA	TRBV5-1	TGCGCCAGCAGGTCCCCGGGACTAGCCCCAGATACGCAGTATTTT	CASRSPGLAPDTQYF
TRBJ2-2	NA	NA	TRBV6-2/TRBV6-3	TGTGCCAGCAGTTTCATAAACACCGGGGAGCTGTTTTTT	CASSFINTGELFF
TRBJ2-7	NA	NA	TRBV6-5	TGTGCCAGCAGTTACTCTTTCACAGGGCCCAAGGAGCAGTACTTC	CASSYSFTGPKEQYF
TRBJ2-1	NA	many	TRBV24-1	TGTGCCACCAGTGAACCACGTGGTGAGCAGTTCTTC	CATSEPRGEQFF
TRBJ1-1	NA	few	TRBV28	TGTGCCAGCAGTTTACTGGGGACCGGAGGGAACACTGAAGCTTTCTTT	CASSLLGTGGNTEAFF
TRBJ2-3	TRBD2	NA	TRBV6-1	TGTGCCAGCAGTAAGACTAGCGGGAGTACAGATACGCAGTATTTT	CASSKTSGSTDTQYF
TRBJ1-1	NA	few	TRBV19	TGTGCCAGTAGTATAGGGACCTTTGGCACTGAAGCTTTCTTT	CASSIGTFGTEAFF
TRBJ2-7	NA	medium-sized	TRBV10-1	TGCGCCAGCAGGCGCCCGCCGACTTATTCCTACGAGCAGTACTTC	CASRRPPTYSYEQYF
TRBJ2-3	TRBD2	NA	TRBV19	TGTGCCAGTAGTATCGCCTCCCCTAGCGGCAGCACAGATACGCAGTATTTT	CASSIASPSGSTDTQYF
TRBJ1-1	NA	NA	TRBV2	TGTGCCAGCAGTGATCGGTTTTTGACTGAAGCTTTCTTT	CASSDRFLTEAFF
TRBJ1-2	TRBD1	NA	TRBV7-2	TGTGCCAGCAGCCCTAGAGGGGGCGCAGACTATGGCTACACCTTC	CASSPRGGADYGYTF
TRBJ2-5	NA	NA	TRBV5-4	TGCGCCAGCAGCTACGACTGGGAGACCCAGTACTTC	CASSYDWETQYF
TRBJ2-7	NA	NA	TRBV12-3/TRBV12-4	TGTGCCAGCAGTTTTAGTAGAGCAGCCGAGCAGTACTTC	CASSFSRAAEQYF
TRBJ1-1	NA	large	TRBV6-1	TGTGCCAGCAGTGAGGGTGGGACAAAACTCGAAGCTTTCTTT	CASSEGGTKLEAFF
TRBJ1-2	NA	once	TRBV5-1	TGCGCCAGCAGCTTTAGCCAGGGAAACTATGGCTACACCTTC	CASSFSQGNYGYTF
TRBJ1-2	TRBD1	few	TRBV18	TGTGCCAGCTCACCCCAAGGGCAGGGGGCCCATGGCTACACCTTC	CASSPQGQGAHGYTF
TRBJ2-5	NA	NA	TRBV20-1	TGCAGTGCCTCTTGGCTGGAGACCCAGTACTTC	CSASWLETQYF
TRBJ2-7	TRBD2	NA	TRBV6-5	TGTGCCAGCAGTTACACTAGCGGGGGCTCCTACGAGCAGTACTTC	CASSYTSGGSYEQYF
TRBJ2-3	NA	NA	TRBV12-3/TRBV12-4	TGTGCCAGCAGCCCTCTCCTAAGCACAGATACGCAGTATTTT	CASSPLLSTDTQYF
TRBJ2-7	NA	NA	TRBV5-1	TGCGCCAGCAGCAATAGCGGAAGATCGATGGAGCAGTACTTC	CASSNSGRSMEQYF
TRBJ2-3	TRBD2	NA	TRBV10-1	TGCGCCAGCAGTGAAGGGACTAGCGGCCCAGATACGCAGTATTTT	CASSEGTSGPDTQYF
TRBJ1-6	TRBD1	NA	TRBV6-1	TGTGCCAGCACAGGGACAGCTGATAATTCACCCCTCCACTTT	CASTGTADNSPLHF
TRBJ1-1	TRBD1	NA	TRBV30	TGTGCCTGGAGAACCAGGGGGCGGAACACTGAAGCTTTCTTT	CAWRTRGRNTEAFF